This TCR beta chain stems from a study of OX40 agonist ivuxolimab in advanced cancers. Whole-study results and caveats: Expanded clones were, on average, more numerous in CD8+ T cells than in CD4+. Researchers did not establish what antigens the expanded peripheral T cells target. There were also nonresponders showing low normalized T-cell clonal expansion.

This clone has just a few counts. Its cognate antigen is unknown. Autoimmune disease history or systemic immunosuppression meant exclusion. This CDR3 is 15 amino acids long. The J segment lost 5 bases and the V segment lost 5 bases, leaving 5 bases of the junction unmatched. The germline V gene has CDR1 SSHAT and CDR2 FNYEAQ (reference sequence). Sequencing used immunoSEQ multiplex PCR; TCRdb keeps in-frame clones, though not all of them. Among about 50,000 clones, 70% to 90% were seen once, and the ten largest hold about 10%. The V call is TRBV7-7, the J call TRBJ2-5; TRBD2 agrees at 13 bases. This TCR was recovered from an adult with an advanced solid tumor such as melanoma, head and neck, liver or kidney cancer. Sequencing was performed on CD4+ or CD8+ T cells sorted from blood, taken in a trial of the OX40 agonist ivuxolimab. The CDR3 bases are TGTGCCAGCAGCATGGGACTAGCGGGGTTGGAGACCCAGTACTTC. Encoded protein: CASSMGLAGLETQYF. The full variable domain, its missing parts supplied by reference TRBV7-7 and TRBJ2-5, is GAGVSQSPRYKVTKRGQDVTLRCDPISSHATLYWYQQALGQGPEFLTYFNYEAQPDKSGLPSDRFSAERPEGSISTLTIQRTEQRDSAMYRCASSMGLAGLETQYFGPGTRLLVL.